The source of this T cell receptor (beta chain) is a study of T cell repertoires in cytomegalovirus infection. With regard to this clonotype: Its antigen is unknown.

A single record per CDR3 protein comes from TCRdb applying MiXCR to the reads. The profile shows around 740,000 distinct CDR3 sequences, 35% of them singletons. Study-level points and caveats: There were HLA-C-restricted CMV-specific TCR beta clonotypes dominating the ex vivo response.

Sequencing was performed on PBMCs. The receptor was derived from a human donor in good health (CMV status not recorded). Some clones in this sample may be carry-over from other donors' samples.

The CDR3 region is CAVRDRGAYEQFF. CDR3 nucleotide sequence: TGTGCCGTCCGGGACAGGGGGGCCTATGAGCAGTTCTTC. The J gene is TRBJ2-1, the V gene TRBV10-3; 11 positions match TRBD1. Per the germline V gene, CDR1 is ENHRY and CDR2 is SYGVKD. Unmatched junction bases numbered 8, after V lost 11 bases and J lost 8 bases. The length of the CDR3 is 13 residues.